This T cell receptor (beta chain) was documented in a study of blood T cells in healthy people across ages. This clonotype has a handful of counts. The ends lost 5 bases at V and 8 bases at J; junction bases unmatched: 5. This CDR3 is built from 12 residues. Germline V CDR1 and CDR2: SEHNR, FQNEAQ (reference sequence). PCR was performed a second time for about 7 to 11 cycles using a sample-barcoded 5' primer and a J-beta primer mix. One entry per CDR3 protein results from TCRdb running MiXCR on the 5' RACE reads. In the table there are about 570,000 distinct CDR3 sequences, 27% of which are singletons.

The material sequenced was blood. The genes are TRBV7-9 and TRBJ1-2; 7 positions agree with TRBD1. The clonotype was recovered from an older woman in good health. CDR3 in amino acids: CASSPWDRGYTF. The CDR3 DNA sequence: TGTGCCAGCAGCCCATGGGACAGAGGCTACACCTTC. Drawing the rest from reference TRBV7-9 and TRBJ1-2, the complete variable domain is DTGVSQNPRHKITKRGQNVTFRCDPISEHNRLYWYRQTLGQGPEFLTYFQNEAQLEKSRLLSDRFSAERPKGSFSTLEIQRTEQGDSAMYLCASSPWDRGYTFGSGTRLTVV.